The 22 T cell receptor delta chains given below trace back to one sample, sequenced in a study of gamma-delta chains in newborns, infants, children. TCRdb applied CATT to the reads for clone calling. The repertoire includes 2,500 to 3,500 delta-chain clones, 40% to 60% of them detected once, and roughly 16% sits in the top ten. The sample consisted of blood. Source of these receptors: a child who received the measles vaccine.

This clone occurred once. A much bigger clone sits one base away, suggesting this may be a read error. The genes are TRDV1 and TRDJ1; D is possibly TRDD2 (7 bases). The V end was cut by 5 bases, the J end by 2 bases, with 45 bases between. Germline loops: CDR1 TSWWSYY, CDR2 QGS. The CDR3 runs 25 residues. CDR3 residues: CALGSRQGGNSYLPGDPIRTDKLIF. In DNA, the CDR3 is TGTGCTCTTGGGTCACGCCAAGGGGGCAATTCCTACTTGCCGGGGGACCCTATCCGTACCGATAAACTCATCTTT.

About this clone itself: This likely stems from a read error, as it lies one base from a far larger clone. The V and J genes are TRDV3 and TRDJ1; possible D gene TRDD2, 5 bases. The CDR3 has 14 residues. Trimming stripped 2 bases from V and 4 bases from J, with 17 bases between. Germline CDR1 reads TVYSNPD; CDR2 reads GDNSRS (reference sequence). CDR3 DNA sequence: TGTGCCTTTTCCTTTCCTGGATTGGGCGATAAACTCATCTTT. Protein: CAFSFPGLGDKLIF.

Judged by abundance, this clone is medium-sized. The chain combines TRDV2 with TRDJ3; TRDD3 aligns across 13 bases. The CDR3 has 23 amino acids. Germline V lookup: CDR1 GEAIGNYY, CDR2 EKD. V lost 1 base to trimming and J lost 0 bases; unmatched junction nucleotides: 14. The CDR3 region has the DNA TGTGCCTGTGACACTCTACTGGGGGATACGCGATCGGGTAGCTCCTGGGACACCCGACAGATGTTTTTC. Amino acids: CACDTLLGDTRSGSSWDTRQMFF.

In this sample, this clone turned up a few times. The junction does not match germline at one end; this may be a read error. This chain uses TRDV1 with TRDJ1; TRDD3 matches 7 bases. This CDR3 comprises 17 residues. The germline gives CDR1 TSWWSYY, CDR2 QGS. CDR3 loop: CALREYVLGAYTDKLIF. As DNA, the CDR3 is TGTGCTCTTAGGGAATACGTCCTGGGGGCCTACACCGATAAACTCATCTTT.

Regarding this clone: This probably arose from a read error, given a far larger clone one base away. The gene calls are TRDV3 and TRDJ1; 8 bases map to TRDD3. This CDR3 region has 16 residues. Looked up from germline, CDR1 is TVYSNPD and CDR2 is GDNSRS (reference sequence). The V segment lost 5 bases and the J segment 3 bases; nucleotides outside the gene matches: 17. CDR3 in DNA: TGTGCCCTTCCACCGGATTGGGGATACTTAGCCGATAAACTCATCTTT. It encodes CALPPDWGYLADKLIF.

As regards this clone: A read error is the likely source, as a far larger clone sits one nucleotide away. Within the sample, other DNA sequences also encode this same CDR3. This chain links TRDV3 with TRDJ1; TRDD3 matches 13 bases. From germline, CDR1 is TVYSNPD and CDR2 GDNSRS (reference sequence). This CDR3 contains 15 residues. CDR3 nucleotides: TGTGCCCGCAATATTACTGGGGGATACGCTTATCAACTCATCTTC. Residues: CARNITGGYAYQLIF.

On this clone: A much larger clone lies one base from this, so it may be a read error. The same CDR3 arises from other DNA sequences in this sample as well. V gene TRDV1 combines with J gene TRDJ1; D could derive from TRDD2 or TRDD3 (6 bases each). CDR1 and CDR2 (germline): TSWWSYY, QGS. The CDR3 runs 18 residues. Trimming stripped 0 bases from V and 10 bases from J, with 27 bases between. The CDR3 nucleotides read TGTGCTCTTGGGGAACTGGCGTCCTACCATGGGGATTCGTGGGGACTCATCTTT. Encoded protein: CALGELASYHGDSWGLIF.

Of note for this clone: Only one base separates this from a far larger clonotype, so it likely reflects a read error. Different DNA sequences within this sample yield the same CDR3. CDR3: CALGDPFLKFPSKLIF. CDR3 sequence (DNA): TGTGCCCTTGGGGACCCATTCCTGAAGTTCCCTAGTAAACTCATCTTT. V is TRDV1 and J is TRDJ1; D is perhaps TRDD2 or TRDD3 (5 bases each). CDR1 TSWWSYY and CDR2 QGS come from the germline V gene. There are 16 residues in the CDR3.

This clone is termed medium-sized. The V and J genes are TRDV2 and TRDJ1; 12 bases are a match to TRDD3. Germline values: CDR1 GEAIGNYY, CDR2 EKD. The V gene end was trimmed by 0 bases and the J gene end by 3 bases; junction bases not matched to a gene: 10. The CDR3 is 18 amino acids. The CDR3 DNA reads TGTGCCTGTGACACCCTGCGAACTGGGGGATACAAGTCCGATAAACTCATCTTT. Amino acids: CACDTLRTGGYKSDKLIF.

In its sample, this clone was seen a few times. The chain combines TRDV1 with TRDJ1, with D perhaps TRDD3 (6 bases). The V gene's germline CDR1 is TSWWSYY and CDR2 QGS. The CDR3 has 22 amino acids. V lost 2 bases, J lost 2 bases, and 33 bases lay in between. CDR3 DNA: TGTGCTCTTGGGGAAAATCCGGGAAACCCCCCGCGGGGATTGTGGTCTACCGATAAACTCATCTTT. Protein product: CALGENPGNPPRGLWSTDKLIF.

This clone counts as medium-sized (0.01 to 0.1%). This sample also contains other DNA sequences that code for the same CDR3. The J gene is TRDJ2, the V gene TRDV2, with 11 positions matching TRDD3. Germline CDR1 and CDR2: GEAIGNYY and EKD. This CDR3 is built from 16 residues. V was pared by 2 bases and J by 0 bases, with 1 base of the junction left unmatched. CDR3 amino acids: CACDILGDTLTAQLFF. As DNA, the CDR3 is TGTGCCTGTGACATACTGGGGGATACTTTGACAGCACAACTCTTCTTT.

This clone is deemed large. Other DNA sequences in the same sample also yield this CDR3. V is TRDV1 and J is TRDJ1; D possibly corresponds to TRDD2 (5 bases). The germline gives CDR1 TSWWSYY, CDR2 QGS. The CDR3 consists of 18 residues. Trimming pared 2 bases from V and 8 bases from J, leaving 27 bases between. CDR3 residues: CALGECTLQPLAIKKLIF. In nucleotides, the CDR3 is TGTGCTCTTGGGGAATGCACCCTACAACCCCTGGCCATAAAGAAACTCATCTTT.

A word on this clone: A far larger clone is off by one base, so a read error is likely. Within the sample, other DNA sequences also encode this same CDR3. The chain couples TRDV1 to TRDJ1, with TRDD3 identical over 8 bases. The CDR3 consists of 18 residues. The ends lost 0 bases at V and 3 bases at J; junction bases unmatched: 12. CDR1 and CDR2 (germline): TSWWSYY, QGS. The CDR3 sequence is CALGELTPRTGGSDKLIF. The CDR3 nucleotides read TGTGCTCTTGGGGAACTGACACCTCGTACTGGGGGGTCCGATAAACTCATCTTT.

This clone was recorded only once. A far larger clone is one nucleotide away, so this likely arose from a read error. The sample has other DNA sequences that encode this CDR3 too. V and J are TRAV29/DV5 and TRDJ3; 12 bases align to TRDD3. This CDR3 contains 22 residues. Germline assignment: CDR1 NSMFDY and CDR2 ISSIKDK. Written as DNA, the CDR3 is TGCGCAGCAAGCGCGCGGGTATCTGGGGGATACGCTACAGTCCGGGACACCCGACAGATGTTTTTC. Its protein is CAASARVSGGYATVRDTRQMFF. The variable domain in full, completed from reference TRAV29/DV5 and TRDJ3, reads DQQVKQNSPSLSVQEGRISILNCDYTNSMFDYFLWYKKYPAEGPTFLISISSIKDKNEDGRFTVFLNKSAKHLSLHIVPSQPGDSAVYFCAASARVSGGYATVRDTRQMFFGTGIKLFVEP.

For this clone: Given a far larger clone just one base away, this is likely a sequencing read error. The rearrangement joins TRDV1 to TRDJ1; 10 nucleotides align to TRDD3. CDR1 is TSWWSYY, CDR2 QGS, per germline. The CDR3 is 18 residues long. CDR3 sequence reads: CALGELTPRTGGSDKFIF. CDR3 DNA sequence: TGTGCTCTTGGGGAACTGACACCTCGTACTGGGGGATCCGATAAATTCATCTTT.

This chain links TRDV1 with TRDJ1; D may match TRDD2 or TRDD3 (5 bases each). The CDR3 totals 18 residues. V lost 3 bases to trimming and J lost 8 bases, with 28 bases between them. The germline V gene has CDR1 TSWWSYY and CDR2 QGS. The DNA of the CDR3 is TGTGCTCTTGGGGACCTCTTCCACTACCGATACTACCTGCGGAAACTCATCTTT. Its translation is CALGDLFHYRYYLRKLIF.

By proportion, this clone is medium-sized. The chain carries TRDV1 and TRDJ2; TRDD3 aligns across 13 bases. Germline trimming cut 6 bases from V and 0 bases from J; bases unmatched to any gene: 16. The CDR3 is 21 residues long. Germline V gene sequence: CDR1 TSWWSYY, CDR2 QGS. For the CDR3, the DNA is TGTGCTCTTGGTCCAACCGTGCTACTGGGGGATACGGGTGCTTTGACAGCACAACTCTTCTTT. Protein product: CALGPTVLLGDTGALTAQLFF.

Of note for this clone: A far larger clone is one nucleotide away, so this likely arose from a read error. The chain joins TRDV3 to TRDJ1; 8 nucleotides align to TRDD3. This CDR3 has 15 amino acids. Germline CDR1 is TVYSNPD and CDR2 is GDNSRS (reference sequence). In nucleotides, the CDR3 is TGTGCCCTACATCCTGGGGGACTTTACACCGATAAACGCATCTTT. It yields the protein CALHPGGLYTDKRIF.

With respect to this clone: Given a much more abundant clone one base away, this may be a read error. V usage is TRDV1 and J usage is TRDJ1; D uncertain. V lost 0 bases and J lost 6, with 14 bases in between. The CDR3 contains 15 residues. The germline V gene encodes CDR1 TSWWSYY and CDR2 QGS. CDR3 sequence (DNA): TGTGCTCTTGGGGAACTTATCCGATTGGAGTATAAACTCATCTTT. This encodes CALGELIRLEYKLIF.

This clone is classed as medium-sized. V and J are TRDV1 and TRDJ1; TRDD3 might be the D (8 bases). CDR3 size: 21 residues. CDR1 is TSWWSYY and CDR2 is QGS in the germline V gene. Trimming shortened V by 3 bases and J by 0 bases, and 29 bases separated the two germline ends. The CDR3 spells CALGDFPTSVGIPAYTDKLIF. The DNA of the CDR3 is TGTGCTCTTGGGGACTTTCCTACGTCCGTGGGGATACCGGCATACACCGATAAACTCATCTTT.

Details on this clone: This sequence may be a read error, since a much larger clone differs from it by one base. Other nucleotide sequences in the sample specify the same CDR3. The V call is TRDV1, the J call TRDJ1, with 12 bases fitting TRDD3. The germline gives CDR1 TSWWSYY, CDR2 QGS. The CDR3 has 18 residues. The CDR3 reads CALGSLGDTSIDTDKLIF. The CDR3 DNA follows: TGTGCACTTGGTTCACTGGGGGATACCTCGATCGACACCGATAAACTCATCTTT.

This clone is medium-sized within its sample. This rearrangement joins TRDV1 to TRDJ1; tentative D call: TRDD2 (6 bases). Germline CDR1 is TSWWSYY and CDR2 is QGS. With 0 bases removed from V and 5 bases from J, the gap between germline ends came to 28 bases. The CDR3 sequence is 20 residues long. For the CDR3, the DNA is TGTGCTCTTGGGGAACTTAAGGGCCTTTTCCTAATACTTATGCCGGATAAACTCATCTTT. Its protein is CALGELKGLFLILMPDKLIF.